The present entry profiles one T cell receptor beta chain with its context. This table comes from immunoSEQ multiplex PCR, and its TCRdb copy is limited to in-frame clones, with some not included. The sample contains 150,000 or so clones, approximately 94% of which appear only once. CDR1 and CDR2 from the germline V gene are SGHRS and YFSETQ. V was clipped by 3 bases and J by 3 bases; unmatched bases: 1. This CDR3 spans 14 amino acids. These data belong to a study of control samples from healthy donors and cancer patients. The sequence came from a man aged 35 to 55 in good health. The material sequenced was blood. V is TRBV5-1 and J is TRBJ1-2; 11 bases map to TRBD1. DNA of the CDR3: TGCGCCAGCAGCTGGACAGGGGGCGACTATGGCTACACCTTC. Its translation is CASSWTGGDYGYTF. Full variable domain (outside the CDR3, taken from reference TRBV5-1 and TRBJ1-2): KAGVTQTPRYLIKTRGQQVTLSCSPISGHRSVSWYQQTPGQGLQFLFEYFSETQRNKGNFPGRFSGRQFSNSRSEMNVSTLELGDSALYLCASSWTGGDYGYTFGSGTRLTVV.